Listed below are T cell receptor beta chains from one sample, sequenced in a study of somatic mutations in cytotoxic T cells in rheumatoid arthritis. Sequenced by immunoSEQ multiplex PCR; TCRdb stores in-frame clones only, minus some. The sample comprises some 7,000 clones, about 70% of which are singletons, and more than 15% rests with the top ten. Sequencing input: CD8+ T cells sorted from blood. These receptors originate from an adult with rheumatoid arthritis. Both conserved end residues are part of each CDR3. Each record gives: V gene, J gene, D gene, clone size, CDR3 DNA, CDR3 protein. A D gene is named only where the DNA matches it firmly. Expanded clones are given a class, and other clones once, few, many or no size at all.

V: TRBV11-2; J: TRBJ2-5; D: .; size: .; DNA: TGTGCCAGCAGTCCCGGTGGCGAGGAGACCCAGTACTTC; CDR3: CASSPGGEETQYF
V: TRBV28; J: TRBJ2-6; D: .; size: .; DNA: TGTGCCAGCAGTCTGAGGGCCAACGTCCTGACTTTC; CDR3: CASSLRANVLTF
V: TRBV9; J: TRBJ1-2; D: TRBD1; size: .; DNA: TGTGCCAGCAGCCCAGACAGGGGAAGCGGCTATGGCTACACCTTC; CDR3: CASSPDRGSGYGYTF
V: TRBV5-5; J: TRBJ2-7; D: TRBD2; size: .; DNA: TGTGCCAGCAGCGCCCCGGGACTAGCGGGAGAGGGGCAGTACTTC; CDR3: CASSAPGLAGEGQYF
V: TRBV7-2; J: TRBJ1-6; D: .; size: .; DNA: TGTGCCAGCACCAGCTCCTATAATTCACCCCTCCACTTT; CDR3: CASTSSYNSPLHF
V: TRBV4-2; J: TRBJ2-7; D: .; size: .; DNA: TGTGCCAGCAGCCAAGTCCCGGGTGGCTCCTACGAGCAGTACTTC; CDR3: CASSQVPGGSYEQYF
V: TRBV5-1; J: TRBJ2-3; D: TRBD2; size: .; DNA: TGCGCCAGCAGCCCCGGGACTAGCGGCACAGATACGCAGTATTTT; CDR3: CASSPGTSGTDTQYF
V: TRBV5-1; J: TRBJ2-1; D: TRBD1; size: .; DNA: TGCGCCAGCAGCTTGGGTGACAGGGGTTACAATGAGCAGTTCTTC; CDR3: CASSLGDRGYNEQFF
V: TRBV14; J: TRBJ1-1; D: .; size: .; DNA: TGTGCCAGCAGCCAACTAACAGGATTGACTGAAGCTTTCTTT; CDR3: CASSQLTGLTEAFF
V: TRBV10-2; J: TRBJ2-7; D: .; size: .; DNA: TGCGCCAGCAGAGCTGGGAAATCCTACGAGCAGTACTTC; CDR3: CASRAGKSYEQYF
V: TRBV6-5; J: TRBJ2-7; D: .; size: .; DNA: TGTGCCAGCAGTCAGGGGACATCCTCCTACGAGCAGTACTTC; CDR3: CASSQGTSSYEQYF
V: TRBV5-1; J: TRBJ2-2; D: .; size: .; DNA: TGCGCCAGCAGCTCCCCGGGGACCGGGGAGCTGTTTTTT; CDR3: CASSSPGTGELFF
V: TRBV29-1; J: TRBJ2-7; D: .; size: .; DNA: TGCAGCGTTGAACTGGCGGACGAGCAGTACTTC; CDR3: CSVELADEQYF
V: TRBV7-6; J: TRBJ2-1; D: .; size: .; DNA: TGTGCCAGCAGCTTAAATCCGGGAAACACGGATGAGCAGTTCTTC; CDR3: CASSLNPGNTDEQFF
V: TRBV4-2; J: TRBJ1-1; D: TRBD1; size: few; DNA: TGTGCCAGCAGCCAAGCACGAACAGGGGGCACTGAAGCTTTCTTT; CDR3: CASSQARTGGTEAFF
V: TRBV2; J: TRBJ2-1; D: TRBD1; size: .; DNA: TGTGCCAGCAGTGAATCAATCGACAGGGACTACAATGAGCAGTTCTTC; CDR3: CASSESIDRDYNEQFF
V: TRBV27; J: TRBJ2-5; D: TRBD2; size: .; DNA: TGTGCCAGCAGTTTCATAGCGGGAGTTGAGACCCAGTACTTC; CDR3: CASSFIAGVETQYF
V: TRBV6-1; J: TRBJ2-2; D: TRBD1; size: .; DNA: TGTGCCAGCAGTGAGGGGACAGGGAAGCCCGGGGAGCTGTTTTTT; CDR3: CASSEGTGKPGELFF
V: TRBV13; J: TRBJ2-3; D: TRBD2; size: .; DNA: TGTGCCAGCAGCTCGGTAGCGGGAGGTCCTCTTCGCACAGATACGCAGTATTTT; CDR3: CASSSVAGGPLRTDTQYF
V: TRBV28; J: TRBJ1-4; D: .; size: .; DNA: TGTGCCATCACAGAGGGCTCAGCACCTAATGAAAAACTGTTTTTT; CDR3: CAITEGSAPNEKLFF
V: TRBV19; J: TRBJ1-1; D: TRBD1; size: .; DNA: TGTGCCAGTATTGGACAGGGGGCTCCCCGGAGAGTGGCTTTCTTT; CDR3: CASIGQGAPRRVAFF
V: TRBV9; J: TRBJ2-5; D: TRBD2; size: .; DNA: TGTGCCAGCAGCGGATATAGCGGGAGAGGAGAGACCCAGTACTTC; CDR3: CASSGYSGRGETQYF
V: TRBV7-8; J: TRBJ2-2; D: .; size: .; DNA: TGTGCCAGCAGCCCATCTATGTCGACAGAAACGAACACCGGGGAGCTGTTTTTT; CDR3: CASSPSMSTETNTGELFF
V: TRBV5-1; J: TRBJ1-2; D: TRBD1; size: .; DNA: TGCGCCAGCCGCGGGGGGACAGGGAGCGGCTACACCTTC; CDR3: CASRGGTGSGYTF
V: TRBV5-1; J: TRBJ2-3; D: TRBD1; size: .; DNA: TGCGCCAGCAGATCGCCCCCTGGACAGGATTGGACAGATACGCAGTATTTT; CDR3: CASRSPPGQDWTDTQYF
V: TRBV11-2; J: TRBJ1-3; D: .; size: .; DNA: TGTGCCAGCAGCTTGCGGCCAGGGGCGGTGGGAAACACCATATATTTT; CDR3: CASSLRPGAVGNTIYF
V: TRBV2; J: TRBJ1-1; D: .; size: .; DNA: TGTGCCAGCAGCGAAGCAGGGTTAAGGGACACTGAAGCTTTCTTT; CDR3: CASSEAGLRDTEAFF
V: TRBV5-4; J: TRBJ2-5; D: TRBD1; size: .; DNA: TGTGCCAGCAGCTTGGGGACAGGGGGCCTAGAGACCCAGTACTTC; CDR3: CASSLGTGGLETQYF
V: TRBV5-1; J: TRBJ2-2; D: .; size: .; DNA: TGCGCCACCTATCAGGGAAGGGAGTCCACCGGGGAGCTGTTTTTT; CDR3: CATYQGRESTGELFF
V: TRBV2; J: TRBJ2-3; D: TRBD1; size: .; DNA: TGTGCCAGCGGGGACCCCGGGACAGATGATACGCAGTATTTT; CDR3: CASGDPGTDDTQYF
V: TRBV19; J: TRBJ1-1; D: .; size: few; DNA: TGTGCCAGTAGTCCTCAGGGCGGAGGGGACACTGAAGCTTTCTTT; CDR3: CASSPQGGGDTEAFF
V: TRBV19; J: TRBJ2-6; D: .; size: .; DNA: TGTGCCAGTATTGGGGATTGGGGGGCCAACGTCCTGACTTTC; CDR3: CASIGDWGANVLTF
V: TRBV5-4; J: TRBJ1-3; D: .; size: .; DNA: TGTGCCAGCAGCCCAGGGGCTGGAAACACCATATATTTT; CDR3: CASSPGAGNTIYF
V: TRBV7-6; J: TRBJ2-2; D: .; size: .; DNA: TGTGCCAGCAGCTTAGTTTGGCCCCCGAACGGGGAGCTGTTTTTT; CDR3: CASSLVWPPNGELFF
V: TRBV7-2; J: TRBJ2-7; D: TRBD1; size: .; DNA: TGTGCCAGCAGCACCGGGACAGGATCCTACGAGCAGTACTTC; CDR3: CASSTGTGSYEQYF
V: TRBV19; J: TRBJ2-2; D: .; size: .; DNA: TGTGCCAGTATGTACACCGGGGAGCTGTTTTTT; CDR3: CASMYTGELFF
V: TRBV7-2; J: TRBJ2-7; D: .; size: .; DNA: TGTGCCAGCAGCTTAGCGCGCGAGCAGTACTTC; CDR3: CASSLAREQYF
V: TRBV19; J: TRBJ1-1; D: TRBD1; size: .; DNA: TGTGCCAGCGAACAGGGGTTCAACACTGAAGCTTTCTTT; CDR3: CASEQGFNTEAFF
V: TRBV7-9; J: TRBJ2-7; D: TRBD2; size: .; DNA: TGTGCCAGCAGCACGGGACTAGCGGGAGGCTACGAGCAGTACTTC; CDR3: CASSTGLAGGYEQYF
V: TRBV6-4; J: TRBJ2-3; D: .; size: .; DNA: TGTGCCAGCAGTCCTAAGGGGGTAGAAGATACGCAGTATTTT; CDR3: CASSPKGVEDTQYF
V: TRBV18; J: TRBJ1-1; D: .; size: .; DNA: TGTGCCAGCTCACCACCGTCTCAGGGCGGCACTGAAGCTTTCTTT; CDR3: CASSPPSQGGTEAFF
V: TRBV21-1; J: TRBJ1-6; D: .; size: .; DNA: TGTGCCAGCAGCAGAAAGGAAACCGATAATTCACCCCTCCACTTT; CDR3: CASSRKETDNSPLHF
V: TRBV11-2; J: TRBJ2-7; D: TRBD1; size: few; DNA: TGTGCCAGCAGCTTTGGGGCAGGGGGTGGTGAGTACGAGCAGTACTTC; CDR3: CASSFGAGGGEYEQYF
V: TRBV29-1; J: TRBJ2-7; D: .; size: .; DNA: TGCAGCGTTGAAACAGGGAGGGGATACGAGCAGTACTTC; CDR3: CSVETGRGYEQYF
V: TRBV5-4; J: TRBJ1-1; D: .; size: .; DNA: TGTGCCAGCAGCTTGGAAGGGCTGAACACTGAAGCTTTCTTT; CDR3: CASSLEGLNTEAFF
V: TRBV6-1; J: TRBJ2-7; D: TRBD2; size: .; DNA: TGTGCCAGCAGTGAATGGGGACTAGCGGGAACTCTTCTCGAGCAGTACTTC; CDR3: CASSEWGLAGTLLEQYF
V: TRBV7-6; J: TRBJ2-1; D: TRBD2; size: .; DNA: TGTGCCAGCAGCTTGCGTTCTAGCGGAGGAAAGAGGAATGAGCAGTTCTTC; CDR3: CASSLRSSGGKRNEQFF
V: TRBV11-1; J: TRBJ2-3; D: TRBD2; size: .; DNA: TGTGCCAGCAGCGGCGAGACTAGCGGGGACACAGATACGCAGTATTTT; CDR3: CASSGETSGDTDTQYF
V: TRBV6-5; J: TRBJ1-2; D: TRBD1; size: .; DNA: TGTGCCAGCAGTCCCTCACAGGGGGTTAACTATGGCTACACCTTC; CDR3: CASSPSQGVNYGYTF
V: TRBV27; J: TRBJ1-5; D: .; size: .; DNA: TGTGCCAGCAGTCTTACAGGTCAGCCCCAGCATTTT; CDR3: CASSLTGQPQHF
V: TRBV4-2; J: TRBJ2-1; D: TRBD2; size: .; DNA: TGTGCCAGCAGCCCGGCCGGGACTAGCGGCAATGAGCAGTTCTTC; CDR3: CASSPAGTSGNEQFF
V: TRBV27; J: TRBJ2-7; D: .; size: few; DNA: TGTGCCAGCAGCACATTGGTTAATTACGAGCAGTACTTC; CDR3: CASSTLVNYEQYF
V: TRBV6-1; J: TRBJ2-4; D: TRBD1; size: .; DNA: TGTGCCAGCAGTGAAGCGAGACAGGGGGGAAACATTCAGTACTTC; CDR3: CASSEARQGGNIQYF
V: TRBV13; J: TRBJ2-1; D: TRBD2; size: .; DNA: TGTGCCAGCAGCTTAGCTAGCGGGAGCTACAATGAGCAGTTCTTC; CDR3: CASSLASGSYNEQFF
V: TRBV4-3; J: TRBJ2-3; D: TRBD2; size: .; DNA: TGCGCCAGCAGCCAAGAATATTTCCTAGCGGGGGGGGCTAGCACAGATACGCAGTATTTT; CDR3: CASSQEYFLAGGASTDTQYF
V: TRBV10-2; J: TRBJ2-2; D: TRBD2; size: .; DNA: TGCGCCAGCTCGGGAGGGGGGAGTGGGACCGGGGAGCTGTTTTTT; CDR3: CASSGGGSGTGELFF
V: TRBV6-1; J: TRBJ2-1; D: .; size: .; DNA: TGTGCCAGCGGGTCAAGGGGCAATGAGCAGTTCTTC; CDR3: CASGSRGNEQFF